This TCR beta chain was captured by sequencing in a study of T cell changes during pregnancy in multiple sclerosis. Sequenced by immunoSEQ multiplex PCR; TCRdb stores in-frame clones only, minus some. This sample has about 75,000 clones; 89% occur once, and the top ten carry about 0.9%. This CDR3 comprises 15 residues. Trimming removed 4 bases at V and 2 bases at J, with 14 bases between. Per the germline V gene, CDR1 is MGHRA and CDR2 is YSYEKL. The material was peripheral blood, obtained in the first trimester of pregnancy. The genes are TRBV4-1 and TRBJ2-5, with a tentative D call TRBD1 (6 bases). The origin of this receptor is a female donor in good health, enrolled as a control in a pregnancy study. The CDR3 sequence is CASSPPQGTQETQYF. Here the CDR3 DNA reads TGCGCCAGCAGCCCGCCCCAGGGGACACAAGAGACCCAGTACTTC.